This TCR beta chain was recorded in a study of beta chain features in type 1 diabetes. Findings and limits, study-wide: In all four CD4+ subsets, TCRB CDR3 length was significantly, moderately reduced in type 1 diabetes.

Germline CDR1 and CDR2: SGHAT and FQNNGV. The CDR3 totals 14 residues. Losses at the gene ends were 0 bases for V and 4 bases for J; bases not matched to a gene: 2. This clone has only a few counts. Its target is not known. Expressed TCRB transcripts were sequenced after all isolated RNA was converted to cDNA. TCRdb's table, derived via immunoSEQ multiplex PCR, lists solely in-frame clones and lacks some. This sample has 200,000 to 300,000 clones, with over 20% found just once. This TCR came from a woman aged 40 to 50 with type 1 diabetes. The specimen sequenced was naive CD4+ T cells from blood. The rearrangement joins TRBV11-2 to TRBJ1-1, with TRBD1 matching 7 bases. CDR3 nucleotides: TGTGCCAGCAGCTTAGATCAGGGGGGCACTGAAGCTTTCTTT. This codes for CASSLDQGGTEAFF.